This T cell receptor beta chain emerged from a study of CD8 T cells in ankylosing spondylitis. Study-level findings and limits: Blood of patients with ankylosing spondylitis appeared to be characterized by a TCR beta motif of eight highly homologous variants.

Quantitative molecular-barcoded 5'-RACE generated the TCR beta libraries. Via MiXCR, TCRdb re-called the 5' RACE reads, giving one row per CDR3 protein. Altogether 200,000 to 250,000 distinct CDR3 sequences are present, 18% being singletons, with the ten largest covering approximately 46%. A remark on this clonotype: Its matching antigen is unknown.

Sequences were obtained from blood, either unsorted or a sorted T cell fraction (not recorded which). This TCR was recovered from a male donor with ankylosing spondylitis.

The CDR3 spells CASSSQGVNTEAFF. The CDR3 nucleotides are TGTGCCAGCAGCTCCCAGGGGGTGAACACTGAAGCTTTCTTT. The genes are TRBV13 and TRBJ1-1; 7 bases match TRBD1. The CDR3 runs 14 residues. CDR1 and CDR2 (germline): PRHDT, FYEKMQ (reference sequence). V lost 4 bases to trimming and J lost 0 bases; unmatched junction nucleotides: 2.